This T cell receptor beta chain was identified during a study of identifying expanded T cells in peripheral blood. Germline V gene sequence: CDR1 SGHRS, CDR2 YFSETQ. CDR3 length equals 16 residues. Unmatched junction bases numbered 9, after V lost 4 bases and J lost 0 bases. TCRdb's copy holds only in-frame clones and misses some; the assay was immunoSEQ multiplex PCR. Here the sample spans over 100,000 clones, around 89% being singletons. Material: blood. The rearrangement joins TRBV5-1 to TRBJ1-1; 7 bases are a match to TRBD1. The receptor comes from a person aged 18 to 75 in good health. In nucleotides, the CDR3 is TGCGCCAGCAGCGACCGAAGGGGGCTGATGAACACTGAAGCTTTCTTT. Translated: CASSDRRGLMNTEAFF.